This T cell receptor (beta chain) was identified during a study of T-cell reconstitution after alpha-beta-depleted transplantation in children. V lost 0 bases and J 4 bases, leaving 13 bases between the germline ends. CDR3 length: 16 residues. Germline lookup yields CDR1 SGHRS and CDR2 YFSETQ. As it was prepared, the TCRbeta library received unique molecular identifiers. Using its own MiXCR run on the PCR reads, TCRdb lists one record per CDR3 protein. The sample yields around 380,000 distinct CDR3 sequences, approximately 11% seen once. This TCR derives from a human donor who donated a stem cell graft to a child with acute myeloid leukemia. This specimen consisted of PBMCs from the stem cell graft donor, obtained from the stem cell graft. The rearrangement uses TRBV5-1 and TRBJ2-2, with TRBD1 as a possible D gene (5 bases). Written as DNA, the CDR3 is TGCGCCAGCAGCTTGGAGTTGGGGCAGGGCACCGGGGAGCTGTTTTTT. This translates into CASSLELGQGTGELFF.